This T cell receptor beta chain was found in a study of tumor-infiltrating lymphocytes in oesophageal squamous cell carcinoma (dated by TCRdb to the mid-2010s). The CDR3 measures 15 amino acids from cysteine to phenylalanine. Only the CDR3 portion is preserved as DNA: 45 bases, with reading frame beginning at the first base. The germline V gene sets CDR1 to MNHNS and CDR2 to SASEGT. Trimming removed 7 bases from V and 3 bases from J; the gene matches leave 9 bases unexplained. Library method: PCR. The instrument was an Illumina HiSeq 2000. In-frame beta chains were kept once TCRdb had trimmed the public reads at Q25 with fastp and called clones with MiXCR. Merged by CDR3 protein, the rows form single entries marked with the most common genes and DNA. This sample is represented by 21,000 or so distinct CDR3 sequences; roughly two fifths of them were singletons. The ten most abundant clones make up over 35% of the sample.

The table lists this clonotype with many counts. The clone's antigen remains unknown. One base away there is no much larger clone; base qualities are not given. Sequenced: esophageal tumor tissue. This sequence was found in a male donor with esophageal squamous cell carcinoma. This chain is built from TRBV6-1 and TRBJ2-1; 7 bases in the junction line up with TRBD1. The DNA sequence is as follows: TGTGCCAGCATCGACAGGGTTGGGGACTACAATGAGCAGTTCTTC. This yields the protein CASIDRVGDYNEQFF.